This TCR beta chain is from a study of T cells in Graves' hyperthyroidism and ophthalmopathy. This clonotype was seen more than once but under ten times. What was amplified from RNA transcripts were TCR beta CDR3 regions. First-round RT-PCR of the TCR CDR3 relied on the HTBI primer set. TCRdb reprocessed the multiplex PCR reads with MiXCR, giving one entry per CDR3 protein. The sample shows some 300,000 distinct CDR3 sequences, approximately 19% of them seen only once. V was clipped by 5 bases and J by 3 bases, with 13 bases between them. The germline gives CDR1 MDHEN, CDR2 SYDVKM. This CDR3 is 14 amino acids long.

Sequenced material: blood. The TCR comes from a man aged 50 to 60 with Graves' ophthalmopathy. This chain links TRBV28 with TRBJ1-1; no firm D call. The CDR3 sequence is CASSLPRVDTEAFF. CDR3 in DNA: TGTGCCAGCAGTCTTCCTAGGGTCGACACTGAAGCTTTCTTT. The full variable domain, rest sourced from reference TRBV28 and TRBJ1-1, is DVKVTQSSRYLVKRTGEKVFLECVQDMDHENMFWYRQDPGLGLRLIYFSYDVKMKEKGDIPEGYSVSREKKERFSLILESASTNQTSMYLCASSLPRVDTEAFFGQGTRLTVV.